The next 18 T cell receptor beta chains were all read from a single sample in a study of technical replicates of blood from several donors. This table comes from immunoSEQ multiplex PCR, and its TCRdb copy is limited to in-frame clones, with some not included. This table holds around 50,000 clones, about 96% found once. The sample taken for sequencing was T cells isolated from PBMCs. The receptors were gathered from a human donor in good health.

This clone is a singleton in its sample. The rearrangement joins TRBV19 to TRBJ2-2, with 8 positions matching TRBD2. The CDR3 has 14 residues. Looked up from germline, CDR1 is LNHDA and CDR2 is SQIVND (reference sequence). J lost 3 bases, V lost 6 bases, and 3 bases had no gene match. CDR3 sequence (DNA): TGTGCCAGTAGGACTAGCGAGTACACCGGGGAGCTGTTTTTT. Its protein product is CASRTSEYTGELFF.

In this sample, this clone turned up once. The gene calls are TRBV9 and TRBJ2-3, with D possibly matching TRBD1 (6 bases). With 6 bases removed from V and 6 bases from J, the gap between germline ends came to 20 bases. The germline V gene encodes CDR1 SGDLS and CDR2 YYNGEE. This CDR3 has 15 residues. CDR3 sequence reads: CASTPLTGGPDTQYF. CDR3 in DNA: TGTGCCAGCACTCCTCTGACAGGAGGCCCCGATACGCAGTATTTT.

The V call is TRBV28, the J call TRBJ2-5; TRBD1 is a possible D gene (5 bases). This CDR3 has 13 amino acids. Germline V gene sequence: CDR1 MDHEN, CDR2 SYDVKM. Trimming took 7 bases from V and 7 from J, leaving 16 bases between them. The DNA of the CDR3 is TGTGCCAGCATGGGGCCCTACCCAGGGACCCAGTACTTC. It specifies CASMGPYPGTQYF.

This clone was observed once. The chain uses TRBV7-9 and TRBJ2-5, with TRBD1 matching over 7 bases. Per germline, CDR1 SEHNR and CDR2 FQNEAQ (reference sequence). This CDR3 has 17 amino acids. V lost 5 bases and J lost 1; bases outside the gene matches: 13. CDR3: CASSRYLRGTPQETQYF. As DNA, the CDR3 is TGTGCCAGCAGCCGATATCTCAGGGGGACACCCCAAGAGACCCAGTACTTC.

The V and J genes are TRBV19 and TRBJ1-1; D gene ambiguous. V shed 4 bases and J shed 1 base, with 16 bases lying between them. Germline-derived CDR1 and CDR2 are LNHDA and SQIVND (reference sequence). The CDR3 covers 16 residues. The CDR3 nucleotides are TGTGCCAGTAGTACTGCGGGCCTCCCGGGGAACACTGAAGCTTTCTTT. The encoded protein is CASSTAGLPGNTEAFF.

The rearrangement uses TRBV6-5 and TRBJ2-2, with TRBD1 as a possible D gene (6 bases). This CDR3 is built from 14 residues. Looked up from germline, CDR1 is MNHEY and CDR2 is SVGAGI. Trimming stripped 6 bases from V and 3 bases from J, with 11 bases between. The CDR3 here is CASSYGQYTGELFF. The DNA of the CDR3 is TGTGCCAGCAGCTACGGACAGTACACCGGGGAGCTGTTTTTT.

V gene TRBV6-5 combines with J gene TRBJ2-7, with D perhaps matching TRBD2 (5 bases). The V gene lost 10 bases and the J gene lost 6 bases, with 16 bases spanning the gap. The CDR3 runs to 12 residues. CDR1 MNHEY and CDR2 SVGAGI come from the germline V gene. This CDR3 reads CATWRGSFEQYF. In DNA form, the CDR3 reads TGTGCCACCTGGCGAGGGAGTTTCGAGCAGTACTTC.

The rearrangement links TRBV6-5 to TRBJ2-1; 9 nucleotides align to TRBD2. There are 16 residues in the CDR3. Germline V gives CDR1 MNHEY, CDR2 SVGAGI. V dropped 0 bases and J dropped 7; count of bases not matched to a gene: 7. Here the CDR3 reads CASSYSRVAGANEQFF. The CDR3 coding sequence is TGTGCCAGCAGTTACTCGAGGGTAGCGGGAGCAAATGAGCAGTTCTTC.

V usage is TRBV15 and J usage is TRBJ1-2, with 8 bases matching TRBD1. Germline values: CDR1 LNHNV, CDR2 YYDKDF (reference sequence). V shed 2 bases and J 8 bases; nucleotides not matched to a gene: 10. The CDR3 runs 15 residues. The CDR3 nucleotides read TGTGCCACCAGCAGACCCGGCCAGGGGGCGCCGGGCTACACCTTC. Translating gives CATSRPGQGAPGYTF.

CDR3 loop: CASSLELRGWDEQYF. DNA for the CDR3: TGTGCCAGCAGCTTAGAGTTGAGGGGGTGGGACGAGCAGTACTTC. The rearrangement links TRBV7-2 to TRBJ2-7, with D perhaps TRBD1 (6 bases). This CDR3 comprises 15 residues. V lost 1 base to trimming and J lost 5 bases, with 15 bases between them. CDR1 is SGHTA and CDR2 is FQGNSA in the germline V gene.

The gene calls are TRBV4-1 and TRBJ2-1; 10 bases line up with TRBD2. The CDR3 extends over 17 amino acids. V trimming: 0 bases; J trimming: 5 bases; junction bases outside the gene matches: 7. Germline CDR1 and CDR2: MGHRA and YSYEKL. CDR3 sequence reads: CASSQERLLAGDNEQFF. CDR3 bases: TGCGCCAGCAGCCAAGAAAGGCTGCTAGCGGGAGACAATGAGCAGTTCTTC.

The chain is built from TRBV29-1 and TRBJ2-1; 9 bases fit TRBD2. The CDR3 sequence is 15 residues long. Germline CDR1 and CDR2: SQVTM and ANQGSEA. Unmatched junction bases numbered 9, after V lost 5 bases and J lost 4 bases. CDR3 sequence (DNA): TGCAGCGTTTTAGCGGGGGCCGGAATTTACAATGAGCAGTTCTTC. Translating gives CSVLAGAGIYNEQFF.

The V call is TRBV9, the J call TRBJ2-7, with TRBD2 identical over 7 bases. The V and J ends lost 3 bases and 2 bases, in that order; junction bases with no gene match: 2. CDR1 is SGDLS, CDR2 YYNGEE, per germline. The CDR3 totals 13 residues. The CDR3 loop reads CASSASGAYEQYF. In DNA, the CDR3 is TGTGCCAGCAGCGCTAGCGGCGCCTACGAGCAGTACTTC.

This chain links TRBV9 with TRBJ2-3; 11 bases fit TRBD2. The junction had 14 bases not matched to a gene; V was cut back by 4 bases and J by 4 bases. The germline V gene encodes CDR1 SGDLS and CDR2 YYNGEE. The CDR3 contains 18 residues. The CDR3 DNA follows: TGTGCCAGCAGCCTCAAGCGTGTTATTAGCGGGAGGGCAGATACGCAGTATTTT. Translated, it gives CASSLKRVISGRADTQYF.

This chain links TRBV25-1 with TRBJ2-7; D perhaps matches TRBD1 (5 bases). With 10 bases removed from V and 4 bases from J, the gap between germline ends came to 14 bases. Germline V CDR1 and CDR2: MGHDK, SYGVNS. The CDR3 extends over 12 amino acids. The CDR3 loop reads CATQGKAYEQYF. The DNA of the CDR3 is TGTGCCACCCAGGGAAAGGCTTACGAGCAGTACTTC.

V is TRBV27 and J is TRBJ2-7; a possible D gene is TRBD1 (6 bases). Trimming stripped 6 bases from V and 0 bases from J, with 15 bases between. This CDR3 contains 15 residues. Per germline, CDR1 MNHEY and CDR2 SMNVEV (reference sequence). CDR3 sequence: CASSLHRDNSYEQYF. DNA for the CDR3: TGTGCCAGCAGCTTACACCGGGACAACTCCTACGAGCAGTACTTC.

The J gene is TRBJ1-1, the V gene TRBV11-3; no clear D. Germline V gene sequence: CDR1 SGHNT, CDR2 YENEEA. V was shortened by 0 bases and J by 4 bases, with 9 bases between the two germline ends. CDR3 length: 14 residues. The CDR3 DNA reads TGTGCCAGCAGCTTAGAATCGAGGGCCACTGAAGCTTTCTTT. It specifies CASSLESRATEAFF.

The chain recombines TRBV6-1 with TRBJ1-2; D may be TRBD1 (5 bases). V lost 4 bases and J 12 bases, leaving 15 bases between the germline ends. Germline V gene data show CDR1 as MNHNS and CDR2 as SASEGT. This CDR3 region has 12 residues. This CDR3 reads CASSGPDKENTF. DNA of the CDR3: TGTGCCAGCAGTGGACCGGACAAGGAGAACACCTTC.